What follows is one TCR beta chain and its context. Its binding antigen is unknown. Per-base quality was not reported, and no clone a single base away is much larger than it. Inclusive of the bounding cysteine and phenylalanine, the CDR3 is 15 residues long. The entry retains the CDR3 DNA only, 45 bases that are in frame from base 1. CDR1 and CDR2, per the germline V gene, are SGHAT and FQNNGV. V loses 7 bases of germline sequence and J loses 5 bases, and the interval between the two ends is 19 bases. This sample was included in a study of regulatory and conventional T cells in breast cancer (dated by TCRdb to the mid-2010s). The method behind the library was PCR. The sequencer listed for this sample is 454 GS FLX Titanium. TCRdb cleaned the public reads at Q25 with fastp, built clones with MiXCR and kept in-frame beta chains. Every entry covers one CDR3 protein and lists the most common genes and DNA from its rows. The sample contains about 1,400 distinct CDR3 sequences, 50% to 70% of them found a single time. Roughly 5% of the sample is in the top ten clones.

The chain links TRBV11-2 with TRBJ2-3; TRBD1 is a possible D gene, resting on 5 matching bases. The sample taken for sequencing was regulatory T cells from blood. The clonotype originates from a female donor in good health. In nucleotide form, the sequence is TGTGCCAGCACCCCAAGGGGCTCGAAGGGAGATACGCAGTATTTT. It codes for CASTPRGSKGDTQYF.